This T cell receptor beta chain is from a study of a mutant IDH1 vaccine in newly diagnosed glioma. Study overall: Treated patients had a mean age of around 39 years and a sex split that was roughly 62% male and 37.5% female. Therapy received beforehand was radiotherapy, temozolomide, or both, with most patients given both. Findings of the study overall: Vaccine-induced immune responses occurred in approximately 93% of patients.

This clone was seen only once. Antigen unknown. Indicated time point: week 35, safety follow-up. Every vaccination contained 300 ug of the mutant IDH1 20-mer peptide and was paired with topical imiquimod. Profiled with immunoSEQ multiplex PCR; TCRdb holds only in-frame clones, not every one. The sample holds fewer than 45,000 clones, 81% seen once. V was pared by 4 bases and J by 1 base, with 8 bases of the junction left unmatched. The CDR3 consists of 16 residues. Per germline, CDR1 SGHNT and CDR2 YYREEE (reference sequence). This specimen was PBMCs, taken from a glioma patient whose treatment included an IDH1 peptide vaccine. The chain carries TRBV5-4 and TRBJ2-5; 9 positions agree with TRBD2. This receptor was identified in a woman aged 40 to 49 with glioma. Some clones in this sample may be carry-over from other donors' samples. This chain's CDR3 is CASSKEGLASQETQYF. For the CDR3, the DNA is TGTGCCAGCAGCAAGGAGGGACTAGCCAGCCAAGAGACCCAGTACTTC.